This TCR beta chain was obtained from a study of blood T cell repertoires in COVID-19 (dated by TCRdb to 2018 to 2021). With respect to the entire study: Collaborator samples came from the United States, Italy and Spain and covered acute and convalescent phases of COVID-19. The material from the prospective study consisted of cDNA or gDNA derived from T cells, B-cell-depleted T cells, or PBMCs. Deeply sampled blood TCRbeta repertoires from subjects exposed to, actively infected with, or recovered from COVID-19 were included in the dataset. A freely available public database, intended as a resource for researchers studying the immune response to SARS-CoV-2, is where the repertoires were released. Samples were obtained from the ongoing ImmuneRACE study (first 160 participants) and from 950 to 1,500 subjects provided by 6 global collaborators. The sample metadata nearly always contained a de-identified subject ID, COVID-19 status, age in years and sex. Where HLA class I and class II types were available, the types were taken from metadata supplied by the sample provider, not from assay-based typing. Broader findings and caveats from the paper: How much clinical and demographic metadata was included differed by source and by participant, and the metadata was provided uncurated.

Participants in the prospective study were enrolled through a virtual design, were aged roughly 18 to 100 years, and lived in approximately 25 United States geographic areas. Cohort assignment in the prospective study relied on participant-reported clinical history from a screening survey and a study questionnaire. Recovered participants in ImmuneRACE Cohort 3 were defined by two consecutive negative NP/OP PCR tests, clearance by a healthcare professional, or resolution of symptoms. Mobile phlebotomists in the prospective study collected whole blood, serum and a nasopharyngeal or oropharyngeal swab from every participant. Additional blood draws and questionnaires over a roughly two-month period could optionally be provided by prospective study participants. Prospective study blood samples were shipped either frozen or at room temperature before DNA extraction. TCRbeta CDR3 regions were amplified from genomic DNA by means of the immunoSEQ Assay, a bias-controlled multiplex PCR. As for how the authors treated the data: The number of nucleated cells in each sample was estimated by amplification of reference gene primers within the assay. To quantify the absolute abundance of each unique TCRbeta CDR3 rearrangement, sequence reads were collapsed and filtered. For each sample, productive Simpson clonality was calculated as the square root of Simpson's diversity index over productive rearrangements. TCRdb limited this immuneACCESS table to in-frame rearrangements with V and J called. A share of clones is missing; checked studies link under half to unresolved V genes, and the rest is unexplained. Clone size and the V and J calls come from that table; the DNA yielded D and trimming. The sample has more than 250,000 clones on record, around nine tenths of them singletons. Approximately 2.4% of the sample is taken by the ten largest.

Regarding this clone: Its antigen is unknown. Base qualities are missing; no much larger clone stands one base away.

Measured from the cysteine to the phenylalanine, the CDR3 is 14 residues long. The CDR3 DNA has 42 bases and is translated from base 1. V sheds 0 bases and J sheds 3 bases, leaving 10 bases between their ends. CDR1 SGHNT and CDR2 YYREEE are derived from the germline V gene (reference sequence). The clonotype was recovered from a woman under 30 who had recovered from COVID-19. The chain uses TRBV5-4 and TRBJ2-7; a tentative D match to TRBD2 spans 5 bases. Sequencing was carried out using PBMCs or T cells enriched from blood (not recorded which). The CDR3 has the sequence CASSLELGSYEQYF. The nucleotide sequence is TGTGCCAGCAGCTTGGAACTGGGGAGCTACGAGCAGTACTTC.